This TCR beta chain appears in the sequencing data of a study of T cell repertoires in cytomegalovirus infection (dated by TCRdb to between 2018 and 2021). Background for the entire study: Donor HLA type was relevant to the analysis, as public TCR beta signatures indicated carriage of CMV infection together with the matching HLA type.

The germline V gene sets CDR1 to MGHRA and CDR2 to YSYEKL. From its cysteine to its phenylalanine, the CDR3 spans 15 amino acids. The only DNA kept is the CDR3, 45 bases in frame from the first base. V and J are truncated by 3 bases and 7 bases respectively, leaving an intervening sequence of 16 bases. Results the study describes overall, beyond this receptor: In the ex vivo response, HLA-C-restricted CMV-specific TCR beta clonotypes were dominant, and in two of eight donors the single most frequent clonotype came from this HLA-C-restricted group. Carriers of CMV infection plus the relevant HLA type were discriminated by the cumulative frequency of public TCR beta family members in the study cohort and in an independent roughly 350-donor cohort.

Sequenced on an Illumina HiSeq 1500. TCRdb handled the public reads itself, with Q25 trimming in fastp and clone calling in MiXCR, and kept productive beta chains. Under each unique CDR3 protein, matching rows form one entry showing the most common genes and DNA. Recorded for this sample are just over 300,000 distinct CDR3 sequences; under 20% of them occurred a single time. Around 13% of the sample rests with the top ten. Only a few counts were recorded for this clonotype. Its antigen has not been determined. Nothing much larger sits one base from this clone, and base qualities are not available. This chain joins TRBV4-1 to TRBJ1-5, and perhaps TRBD1 as D gene, on 6 matching bases. Sequencing was carried out using PBMCs. This clonotype was sampled from a human donor in good health (CMV status not recorded). Some clones in this sample may be carry-over from other donors' samples. The DNA sequence is given as TGCGCCAGCAGCCAGGACACAGGGAAGTCACAGCCCCAGCATTTT. It is translated as CASSQDTGKSQPQHF.